This passage covers 26 T cell receptor beta chains from one sample sequenced in a study of cytomegalovirus exposure and HLA in healthy donors (dated by TCRdb to the late 2010s). The library was produced with the immunoSEQ multiplex PCR assay. For the multiplex PCR, a mixture combining 60 forward primers for TCR Vbeta segments and 13 reverse primers for TCR Jbeta segments was used. This is the immuneACCESS table as TCRdb keeps it, with only in-frame sequences that have V and J called. A part of the clones is gone; compared with another copy, unresolved V genes explain less than half, and the rest is unexplained. In this sample's table one finds 130,000 or so clones. Less than 2% of the sample comes from the top ten. Sequences were obtained from PBMCs. All receptors come from a middle-aged woman in good health and CMV-seronegative.

Concerning this clone itself: Other DNA sequences in the sample encode the same CDR3. The chain is built from TRBV19 and TRBJ1-3, with 9 bases matching TRBD1. Looked up from germline, CDR1 is LNHDA and CDR2 is SQIVND (reference sequence). The CDR3 extends over 13 amino acids. V dropped 5 bases and J dropped 4; count of bases not matched to a gene: 0. The CDR3 DNA sequence: TGTGCCAGTAGTGGGACAGGGGGAAACACCATATATTTT. Protein sequence: CASSGTGGNTIYF.

The V gene is TRBV7-9, the J gene TRBJ1-1, with D unclear. The V and J ends lost 4 bases and 1 base respectively, with 7 bases between them. CDR3 length: 13 amino acids. The V gene's germline CDR1 is SEHNR and CDR2 FQNEAQ (reference sequence). The CDR3 sequence is CASSWLENTEAFF. The CDR3 DNA sequence: TGTGCCAGCAGCTGGTTAGAGAACACTGAAGCTTTCTTT.

V gene TRBV7-9 combines with J gene TRBJ1-6; no definite D call. This CDR3 contains 13 residues. V was clipped by 1 base and J by 8 bases, with 6 bases between them. The V gene's germline CDR1 is SEHNR and CDR2 FQNEAQ (reference sequence). CDR3 loop: CASSLDSHSPLHF. The CDR3 bases are TGTGCCAGCAGCTTAGACAGTCATTCACCCCTCCACTTT.

The chain carries TRBV6-5 and TRBJ1-1; 10 bases fit TRBD1. Per the germline V gene, CDR1 is MNHEY and CDR2 is SVGAGI. V was clipped by 7 bases and J by 3 bases; unmatched bases: 8. The CDR3 is 15 amino acids. The CDR3 DNA is TGTGCCAGCATGTACACGGGGACAGGGGACACTGAAGCTTTCTTT. Translating it yields CASMYTGTGDTEAFF.

The gene calls are TRBV4-3 and TRBJ2-7, with 7 nucleotides matching TRBD1. The CDR3 extends over 17 amino acids. In germline, CDR1 is LGHNA, CDR2 YSLEER. The J segment lost 1 base and the V segment lost 0 bases, leaving 9 bases of the junction unmatched. This chain's CDR3 is CASSQDGAPGQSYEQYV. DNA for the CDR3: TGCGCCAGCAGCCAAGATGGGGCCCCGGGACAGTCCTACGAGCAGTACGTC.

The chain is built from TRBV6-1 and TRBJ2-1, with 10 nucleotides matching TRBD1. The CDR3 has 15 amino acids. The J segment lost 8 bases and the V segment lost 4 bases, leaving 8 bases of the junction unmatched. Germline assignment: CDR1 MNHNS and CDR2 SASEGT. This CDR3 is CASSVGQGIFDEQFF. For the CDR3, the DNA is TGTGCCAGCAGTGTGGGACAGGGGATTTTCGATGAGCAGTTCTTC.

J is TRBJ2-1 and V is TRBV6-5, with 10 bases fitting TRBD2. The junction had 2 bases not matched to a gene; V was cut back by 0 bases and J by 6 bases. CDR1 is MNHEY and CDR2 is SVGAGI in the germline V gene. The CDR3 is 15 amino acids. The CDR3 nucleotides are TGTGCCAGCAGTTACTCGATAGCGGGGGGCAATGAGCAGTTCTTC. It encodes CASSYSIAGGNEQFF.

CDR3 amino acids: CASRQPGTGDTGELFF. The CDR3 nucleotides are TGTGCCAGCAGACAACCCGGGACAGGGGACACCGGGGAGCTGTTTTTT. V and J are TRBV28 and TRBJ2-2, with 10 bases aligning to TRBD1. Unmatched junction bases numbered 7, after V lost 6 bases and J lost 3 bases. The V gene's germline CDR1 is MDHEN and CDR2 SYDVKM. The CDR3 runs 16 residues.

The V and J genes are TRBV19 and TRBJ1-3; D call uncertain. V was clipped by 2 bases and J by 4 bases, with 12 bases between them. The CDR3 spans 15 residues. The germline V gene encodes CDR1 LNHDA and CDR2 SQIVND (reference sequence). DNA of the CDR3: TGTGCCAGTAGTATAAATCCCAGAGGAGGAAACACCATATATTTT. Protein product: CASSINPRGGNTIYF.

V gene TRBV19 combines with J gene TRBJ1-5; perhaps TRBD1 as D (5 bases). Germline V lookup: CDR1 LNHDA, CDR2 SQIVND (reference sequence). V lost 3 bases, J lost 6 bases, and 12 bases lay in between. The CDR3 is 14 residues long. For the CDR3, the DNA is TGTGCCAGTAGTATGAGAAGGGGCATTCAGCCCCAGCATTTT. Amino acids: CASSMRRGIQPQHF.

The chain links TRBV11-3 to TRBJ2-1; no definite D call. The CDR3 totals 13 residues. Per germline, CDR1 SGHNT and CDR2 YENEEA. Trimming took 5 bases from V and 12 from J, leaving 17 bases between them. The CDR3 region is CASSPIFGGGQFF. CDR3 DNA sequence: TGTGCCAGCAGCCCCATATTTGGTGGCGGGCAGTTCTTC.

This chain uses TRBV5-4 with TRBJ2-5, with unresolved D. V gave up 5 bases and J gave up 3 bases, with 14 bases separating them. CDR1 is SGHNT and CDR2 is YYREEE in the germline V gene (reference sequence). The CDR3 is made up of 14 amino acids. The CDR3 bases are TGTGCCAGCAGTTCCAAAGCCAGCGAAGAGACCCAGTACTTC. As protein: CASSSKASEETQYF.

The genes are TRBV4-3 and TRBJ1-2; the D is unclear. Trimming left V 3 bases short and J 2 bases short, with 13 bases between. The germline gives CDR1 LGHNA, CDR2 YSLEER. The CDR3 totals 15 residues. CDR3 in amino acids: CASSHHPPRNYGYTF. The CDR3 nucleotides read TGCGCCAGCAGCCACCATCCCCCCAGGAACTATGGCTACACCTTC.

J is TRBJ2-7 and V is TRBV5-5, with a weak D call TRBD1 (6 bases). Trimming cost V 0 bases and J 5 bases, with 12 bases left between them. CDR1 is SGHKS and CDR2 is YYEKEE in the germline V gene (reference sequence). The CDR3 is 14 residues long. The CDR3: CASSLAMTGNEQYV. The CDR3 DNA reads as TGTGCCAGCAGCTTGGCCATGACAGGTAACGAGCAGTACGTC.

The chain links TRBV7-2 to TRBJ2-3, with TRBD2 identical over 9 bases. This CDR3 has 17 amino acids. V lost 4 bases and J lost 4; bases outside the gene matches: 12. Germline V gives CDR1 SGHTA, CDR2 FQGNSA. The CDR3 sequence is CASSSNGAGGPADTQYF. In DNA form, the CDR3 reads TGTGCCAGCAGCTCTAACGGTGCGGGGGGGCCGGCAGATACGCAGTATTTT. Variable domain in full (rest from reference TRBV7-2 and TRBJ2-3): GAGVSQSPSNKVTEKGKDVELRCDPISGHTALYWYRQSLGQGLEFLIYFQGNSAPDKSGLPSDRFSAERTGGSVSTLTIQRTQQEDSAVYLCASSSNGAGGPADTQYFGPGTRLTVL.

The V gene is TRBV5-5, the J gene TRBJ1-2; 11 bases match TRBD1. J lost 0 bases, V lost 5 bases, and 3 bases had no gene match. This CDR3 spans 15 amino acids. The V gene's germline CDR1 is SGHKS and CDR2 YYEKEE (reference sequence). The CDR3 sequence is CASRLGQGANYGYTF. In nucleotides, the CDR3 is TGTGCCAGCAGGCTGGGACAGGGGGCTAACTATGGCTACACCTTC.

This chain uses TRBV19 with TRBJ1-3; perhaps TRBD1 as D (5 bases). CDR1 is LNHDA, CDR2 SQIVND, per germline (reference sequence). CDR3 length: 14 residues. V shed 6 bases and J shed 2 bases, with 11 bases lying between them. This chain's CDR3 is CASSYRSPGNTIYF. The CDR3 bases are TGTGCCAGTAGCTACAGGAGCCCTGGAAACACCATATATTTT.

This rearrangement joins TRBV6-6 to TRBJ1-2; the match to TRBD1 covers 8 bases. The germline V gene has CDR1 MNHNY and CDR2 SVGAGI (reference sequence). The CDR3 consists of 14 residues. Trimming cost V 2 bases and J 7 bases; bases outside gene matches: 6. CDR3 sequence: CASSYTDRGLGYTF. The DNA of the CDR3 is TGTGCCAGCAGTTACACTGACAGGGGTCTTGGCTACACCTTC.

This chain uses TRBV18 with TRBJ2-7; the match to TRBD1 covers 8 bases. CDR1 is KGHSH, CDR2 LQKENI, per germline. The CDR3 totals 14 residues. V lost 4 bases, J lost 3 bases, and 5 bases stayed unmatched. The CDR3 DNA sequence: TGTGCCAGCTCACTCGGGACAGGCCTCTACGAGCAGTACTTC. It is translated as CASSLGTGLYEQYF.

The CDR3 DNA is TGCGCCAGCGCGGGACTAGCGGGGGGTTGGGGTACGCAGTATTTT. Translating it yields CASAGLAGGWGTQYF. The chain links TRBV10-2 to TRBJ2-3; the match to TRBD2 covers 15 bases. Trimming at V came to 8 bases and at J to 8 bases, leaving 8 bases not matched to a gene. Germline V CDR1 and CDR2: WSHSY, SAAADI. CDR3 length: 15 amino acids.

The genes are TRBV9 and TRBJ2-5; tentatively, D is TRBD2 (6 bases). Germline CDR1 and CDR2: SGDLS and YYNGEE. V was clipped by 4 bases and J by 5 bases, with 21 bases between them. This CDR3 has 16 residues. DNA for the CDR3: TGTGCCAGCAGCCGCCAAGGTGGAGGGGTCGGCGAGACCCAGTACTTC. This gives the protein CASSRQGGGVGETQYF.

This chain links TRBV7-2 with TRBJ1-1, with D uncertain. The ends were cut back, 2 bases at V and 7 bases at J, with 14 bases in the middle. Per the germline V gene, CDR1 is SGHTA and CDR2 is FQGNSA. This CDR3 is 14 amino acids long. Here the CDR3 reads CASSLNSATIEAFF. For the CDR3, the DNA is TGTGCCAGCAGCTTAAACTCTGCAACTATTGAAGCTTTCTTT. Looking up the rest from reference TRBV7-2 and TRBJ1-1 gives the full variable domain: GAGVSQSPSNKVTEKGKDVELRCDPISGHTALYWYRQSLGQGLEFLIYFQGNSAPDKSGLPSDRFSAERTGGSVSTLTIQRTQQEDSAVYLCASSLNSATIEAFFGQGTRLTVV.

The V and J genes are TRBV4-2 and TRBJ1-1; D is uncertain. Germline loops: CDR1 LGHNA, CDR2 YNFKEQ. The CDR3 runs to 15 residues. Between the trimmed V and J ends, which lost 0 bases and 3 bases, there was a span of 11 bases. CDR3 sequence (DNA): TGTGCCAGCAGCCAAGACTTCACGGGGTACACTGAAGCTTTCTTT. Its translation: CASSQDFTGYTEAFF.

V gene TRBV7-2 combines with J gene TRBJ1-2; weak D call: TRBD1 (6 bases). The V and J ends lost 3 bases and 6 bases respectively, with 11 bases between them. Germline V gene sequence: CDR1 SGHTA, CDR2 FQGNSA. This CDR3 has 13 amino acids. CDR3 amino acids: CASSFGGIDGYTF. The CDR3 DNA reads TGTGCCAGCAGCTTTGGGGGCATTGATGGCTACACCTTC.

V usage is TRBV11-2 and J usage is TRBJ2-7, with TRBD1 matching over 7 bases. V shed 2 bases, J shed 5 bases, and the junction held 9 bases outside the gene matches. CDR1 is SGHAT and CDR2 is FQNNGV in the germline V gene. This CDR3 contains 15 residues. CDR3 region: CASSLIRQGSDEQYF. Here the CDR3 DNA reads TGTGCCAGCAGCTTAATTCGACAGGGTAGCGACGAGCAGTACTTC.

The V gene is TRBV28, the J gene TRBJ1-5, with D perhaps TRBD1 (5 bases). The CDR3 is made up of 16 amino acids. V lost 1 base, J lost 2 bases, and 12 bases lay in between. The V gene's germline CDR1 is MDHEN and CDR2 SYDVKM. The DNA for the CDR3 is TGTGCCAGCAGTTTATTGGCGGGGGGGGGCAATCAGCCCCAGCATTTT. Protein product: CASSLLAGGGNQPQHF. The full variable domain, with the rest looked up from reference TRBV28 and TRBJ1-5, is DVKVTQSSRYLVKRTGEKVFLECVQDMDHENMFWYRQDPGLGLRLIYFSYDVKMKEKGDIPEGYSVSREKKERFSLILESASTNQTSMYLCASSLLAGGGNQPQHFGDGTRLSIL.